This is a list of T cell receptor beta chains from one sample in a study of T cells in Graves' hyperthyroidism and ophthalmopathy. From the multiplex PCR reads, TCRdb called clonotypes with MiXCR, one entry per CDR3 protein. The sample holds over 300,000 distinct CDR3 sequences; over 11% are singletons and the top ten take roughly 9.6%. Sequences were obtained from blood. The receptors derive from a woman aged 55-75 years with Graves' hyperthyroidism. The CDR3 runs from the conserved cysteine through the conserved F or W. D genes are given only for firm matches. Size is omitted from some rows. Given values are once, few, many or a class for expanded clones.

TRBV27	TRBD2	19	TRBJ2-1	many	TGTGCCAGCAGTTTCCGAATTGACGGACTAGCTCTATCCTACAATGAGCAGTTCTTC	CASSFRIDGLALSYNEQFF
TRBV24-1	-	13	TRBJ2-5	many	TGTGCCACCAGTCCCCGGGCTCCAGAGACCCAGTACTTC	CATSPRAPETQYF
TRBV5-1	-	17	TRBJ2-7	many	TGCGCCAGCAGCGAGGGGGGTCAGGGCTCGAGCTCCTACGAGCAGTACTTC	CASSEGGQGSSSYEQYF
TRBV7-8	-	15	TRBJ2-7	many	TGTGCCAGCAGCTTAGTCGAAACTAGTTGGTACGAGCAGTACTTC	CASSLVETSWYEQYF
TRBV18	-	14	TRBJ1-1	many	TGTGCCAGCTCACGAGGGCTGGGGGACACTGAAGCTTTCTTT	CASSRGLGDTEAFF
TRBV2	-	13	TRBJ1-4	many	TGTGCCAGCAGTGACAGGAAGAATGAAAAACTGTTTTTT	CASSDRKNEKLFF
TRBV24-1	-	13	TRBJ2-7	few	TGTGCCACCAGTGATCCTGTTAGTTGGGAGCAGTACTTC	CATSDPVSWEQYF
TRBV7-3	TRBD1	17	TRBJ2-7	many	TGTGCCAGCAGCTTAATCCGCTGGGACAGGGGGTCCTACGAGCAGTACTTC	CASSLIRWDRGSYEQYF
TRBV24-1	TRBD1	15	TRBJ1-2	-	TGTGCCACCAGTGACCCCGGGACAGGGAACTATGGCTACACCTTC	CATSDPGTGNYGYTF
TRBV6-1	TRBD1	17	TRBJ2-2	-	TGTGCCAGCATTCGTTCCCGGTCGGACAGGGTCACCGGGGAGCTGTTTTTT	CASIRSRSDRVTGELFF
TRBV6-1	TRBD1	16	TRBJ2-2	many	TGTGCCAGCAGGGACAGGGGCAGATGGACCACCGGGGAGCTGTTTTTT	CASRDRGRWTTGELFF
TRBV11-1	-	15	TRBJ2-7	few	TGTGCCAGCAGCTCACGCAAAGGACAGTACTACGAGCAGTACTTC	CASSSRKGQYYEQYF
TRBV6-1	-	13	TRBJ2-1	few	TGTGCCAGCAGTGAAAATGCCGGAAGTGAGCAGTTCTTC	CASSENAGSEQFF
TRBV11-2	TRBD1	16	TRBJ2-7	many	TGTGCCAGCAGCCCAACCCGGTGGACAGGGGCCTACGAGCAGTACTTC	CASSPTRWTGAYEQYF
TRBV10-3	TRBD2	14	TRBJ2-1	-	TGTGCCATCAGTGGACTAGCGGGAGCCCATGAGCAGTTCTTC	CAISGLAGAHEQFF
TRBV5-1	-	16	TRBJ2-1	many	TGCGCCAGCAGCTTGGAGTTAGGCAGTCTTTACAATGAGCAGTTCTTC	CASSLELGSLYNEQFF
TRBV29-1	TRBD1	15	TRBJ1-2	few	TGCAGCGTTGACGGGACAGGGGGCGGAAACTATGGCTACACCTTC	CSVDGTGGGNYGYTF
TRBV6-1	-	11	TRBJ2-5	few	TGTGCCAGCGGTACAAGAGAGACCCAGTACTTC	CASGTRETQYF
TRBV29-1	TRBD1	13	TRBJ2-7	-	TGCAGCAGCGCCGGGACAGGGGGCCGCGAGCAGTACTTC	CSSAGTGGREQYF
TRBV27	TRBD1	14	TRBJ2-7	many	TGTGCCAGCAGTACTCCGGGACAGGGAGGCGAGCAGTACTTC	CASSTPGQGGEQYF
TRBV2	TRBD1	14	TRBJ2-2	-	TGTGCCAGCAGGAGACAGGGAAACACCGGGGAGCTGTTTTTT	CASRRQGNTGELFF
TRBV14	-	13	TRBJ2-3	many	TGTGCCAGCAGCCCCCGGACGGGAGATACGCAGTATTTT	CASSPRTGDTQYF
TRBV27	-	15	TRBJ2-5	once	TGTGCCAGCGGAAGGAGAGGGCTCGAGCAAGAGACCCAGTACTTC	CASGRRGLEQETQYF
TRBV20-1	TRBD2	13	TRBJ2-1	many	TGCAGTGCTAAGCTAGCGGGAGGGCCGAAGCAGTTCTTC	CSAKLAGGPKQFF
TRBV6-1	-	12	TRBJ1-5	many	TGTGCCACCCACAGGGGCAATCAGCCCCAGCATTTT	CATHRGNQPQHF
TRBV7-3	TRBD2	15	TRBJ2-3	-	TGTGCCAGCAGCTACGATAGCGGGAGCGCAGATACGCAGTATTTT	CASSYDSGSADTQYF
TRBV5-1	TRBD2	14	TRBJ2-1	many	TGCGCCAGCAGCTTGGTAGCGGGGCTCAATGAGCAGTTCTTC	CASSLVAGLNEQFF
TRBV7-3	TRBD2	19	TRBJ2-5	many	TGTGCCAGCAGCCCCGGGCGAACTAGCGGGAGGGCCCTCGGGGAGACCCAGTACTTC	CASSPGRTSGRALGETQYF
TRBV3-1	TRBD1	15	TRBJ2-5	many	TGTGCCAGCAGCCTTGGACAGGGAGGTACGGAGACCCAGTACTTC	CASSLGQGGTETQYF